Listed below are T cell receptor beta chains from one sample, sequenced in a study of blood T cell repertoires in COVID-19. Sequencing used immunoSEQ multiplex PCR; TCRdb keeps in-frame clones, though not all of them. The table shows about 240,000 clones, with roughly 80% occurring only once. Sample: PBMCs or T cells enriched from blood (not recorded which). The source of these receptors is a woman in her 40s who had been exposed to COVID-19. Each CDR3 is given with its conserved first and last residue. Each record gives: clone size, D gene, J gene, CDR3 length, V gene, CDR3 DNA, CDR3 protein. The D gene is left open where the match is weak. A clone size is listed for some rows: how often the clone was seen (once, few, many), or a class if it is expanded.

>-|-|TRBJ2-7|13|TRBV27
TGTGCCAGCCAACTGACTAGCTCCTACGAGCAGTACTTC
CASQLTSSYEQYF
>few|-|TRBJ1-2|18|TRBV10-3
TGTGCCATCAGTGAGTCAGGAGAGGGCACGGCGGGTAACTATGGCTACACCTTC
CAISESGEGTAGNYGYTF
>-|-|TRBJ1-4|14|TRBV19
TGTGCCAGTAGTAGGACAGCAACTAATGAAAAACTGTTTTTT
CASSRTATNEKLFF
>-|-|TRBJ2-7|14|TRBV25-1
TGTGCCAGCAGTGTGGGGGGAAGCTCCTACGAGCAGTACTTC
CASSVGGSSYEQYF
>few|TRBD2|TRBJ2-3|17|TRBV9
TGTGCCAGCAGCCGGGCGGGGGGGCCATCGGTGACAGATACGCAGTATTTT
CASSRAGGPSVTDTQYF
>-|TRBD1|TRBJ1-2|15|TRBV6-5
TGTGCCAGCAGTTACTCGGACAGGGGACGCTATGGCTACACCTTC
CASSYSDRGRYGYTF
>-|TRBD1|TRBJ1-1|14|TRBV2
TGTGCCAGCAGGGGGGGACAGTGGAACACTGAAGCTTTCTTT
CASRGGQWNTEAFF
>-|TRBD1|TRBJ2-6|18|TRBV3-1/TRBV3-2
TGTGCCAGCAGACCTTCGACAGGGGGGAGCTCTGGGGCCAACGTCCTGACTTTC
CASRPSTGGSSGANVLTF
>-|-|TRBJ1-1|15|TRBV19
TGTGCCAGTAGTTACCCAGGGACTTTGAACACTGAAGCTTTCTTT
CASSYPGTLNTEAFF
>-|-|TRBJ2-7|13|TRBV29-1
TGCAGCGTCGCTAAGGGGGGGTCCTACGAGCAGTACTTC
CSVAKGGSYEQYF
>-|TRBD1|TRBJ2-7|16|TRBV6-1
TGTGCCAGCAGTGACTTGGGACAGGCTCTTAGTAACGAGCAGTACTTC
CASSDLGQALSNEQYF
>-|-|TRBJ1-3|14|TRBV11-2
TGTGCCAGCAGCTTTGCCCGCGATGGAAACACCATATATTTT
CASSFARDGNTIYF
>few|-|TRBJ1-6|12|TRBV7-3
TGTGCCAGCAGCTCGCAGGGGACATCCCTCCACTTT
CASSSQGTSLHF
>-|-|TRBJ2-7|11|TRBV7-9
TGTGCCAGCAGCTTAACTTCGGAGCAGTACTTC
CASSLTSEQYF
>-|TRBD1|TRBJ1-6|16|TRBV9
TGTGCCAGCAGCGGCTCCGGGACAGACTATAATTCACCCCTCCACTTT
CASSGSGTDYNSPLHF
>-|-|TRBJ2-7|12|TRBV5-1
TGCGCCAGCAGCTTGGCAGGGGTCGGGGAGTACTTC
CASSLAGVGEYF
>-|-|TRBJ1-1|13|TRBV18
TGTGCCAGCTCACCCGGGTTCGGCACTGAAGCTTTCTTT
CASSPGFGTEAFF
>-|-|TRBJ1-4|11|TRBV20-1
TGCCAACCCCACCGGGATGAAAAACTGTTTTTT
CQPHRDEKLFF
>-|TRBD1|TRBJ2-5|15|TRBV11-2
TGTGCCAGCAGCATCGGGACAGGGGGCTGGGAGACCCAGTACTTC
CASSIGTGGWETQYF
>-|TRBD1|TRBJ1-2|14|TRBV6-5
TGTGCCAGCAGTTACTCCCAAACAGGGGGCGGCTACACCTTC
CASSYSQTGGGYTF
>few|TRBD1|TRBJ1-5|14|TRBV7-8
TGTGCCAGCAGCCCGAAACAGGGGCGGGGGCCCCAGCATTTT
CASSPKQGRGPQHF
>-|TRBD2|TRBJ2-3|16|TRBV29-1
TGCAGCGTTGAAGGGGGAGGGACTAGCGGGACAGATACGCAGTATTTT
CSVEGGGTSGTDTQYF
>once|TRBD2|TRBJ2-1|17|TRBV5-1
TGCGCCAGCAGCTTGGTCATAGCGGGGGGTAACTACAATGAGCAGTTCTTC
CASSLVIAGGNYNEQFF
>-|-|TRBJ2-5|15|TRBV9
TGTGCCAGCAGCGTAGCCGTAGCGGAGCAAGAGACCCAGTACTTC
CASSVAVAEQETQYF
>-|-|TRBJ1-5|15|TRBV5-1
TGCGCCAGCAGCTCCGACGGTGACTCCCATCAGCCCCAGCATTTT
CASSSDGDSHQPQHF
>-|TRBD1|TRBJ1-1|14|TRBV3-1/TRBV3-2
TGTGCCAGCAGCCAATGGACAGGGAGTCCTGAAGCTTTCTTT
CASSQWTGSPEAFF
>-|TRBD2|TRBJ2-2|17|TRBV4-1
TGCGCCAGCAGCCAAGATTGGGGAGGGGACCCCACCGGGGAGCTGTTTTTT
CASSQDWGGDPTGELFF
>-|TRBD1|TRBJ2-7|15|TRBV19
TGTGCCAGTAGTGACGGACAGGCCGGGGCCTACGAGCAGTACTTC
CASSDGQAGAYEQYF
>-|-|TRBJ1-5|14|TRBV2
TGTGCCAGCAGTGAACACAGTAGCAATCAGCCCCAGCATTTT
CASSEHSSNQPQHF
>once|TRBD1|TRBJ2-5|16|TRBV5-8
TGTGCCAGCAGCCTAGGGACAGGGCTAGACCAAGAGACCCAGTACTTC
CASSLGTGLDQETQYF
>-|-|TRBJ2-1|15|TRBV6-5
TGTGCCAGCAACACAAGGGGGGGACCCTACAATGAGCAGTTCTTC
CASNTRGGPYNEQFF
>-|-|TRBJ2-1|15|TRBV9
TGTGCCAGCAGCGTCCGGGACTTCCCTAACGATGAGCAGTTCTTC
CASSVRDFPNDEQFF
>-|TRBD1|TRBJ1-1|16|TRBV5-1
TGCGCCAGCAGCGATCTCACCAGGGGGCGAGATACTGAAGCTTTCTTT
CASSDLTRGRDTEAFF
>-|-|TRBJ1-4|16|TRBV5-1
TGCGCCAGCAGCTTGGGTTATACAGTCCCTAATGAAAAACTGTTTTTT
CASSLGYTVPNEKLFF
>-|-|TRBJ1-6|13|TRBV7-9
TGTGCCAGCAGCGAAAGGACATATTCACCCCTCCACTTT
CASSERTYSPLHF
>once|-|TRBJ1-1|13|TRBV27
TGTGCCAGCAGTTCTGACAGGCTCTTTGAAGCTTTCTTT
CASSSDRLFEAFF
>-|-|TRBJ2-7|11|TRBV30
TGTGCCTGGACCCGGGATTACGAGCAGTACTTC
CAWTRDYEQYF
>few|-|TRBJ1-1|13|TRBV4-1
TGCGCCAGCAGCGAACCAGGGGTAGCTGAAGCTTTCTTT
CASSEPGVAEAFF
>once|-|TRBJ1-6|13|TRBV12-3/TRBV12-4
TGTGCCAGCAGTTTAGTTTCCGATTCACCCCTCCACTTT
CASSLVSDSPLHF
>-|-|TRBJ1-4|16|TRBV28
TGTGCCAGCAGTCCCATCTCGGGGGGTTGGCGTGAAAAACTGTTTTTT
CASSPISGGWREKLFF
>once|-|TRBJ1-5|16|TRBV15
TGTGCCACCAGCAGAGATCTCGGACAGCCCAATCAGCCCCAGCATTTT
CATSRDLGQPNQPQHF
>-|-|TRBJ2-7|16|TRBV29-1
TGCAGCGTTGAAGGGTTAGGGCCTGGGGCCTCCTACGAGCAGTACTTC
CSVEGLGPGASYEQYF
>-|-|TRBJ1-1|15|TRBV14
TGTGCCAGCAGCCATTTTAGGGGTGGGAACACTGAAGCTTTCTTT
CASSHFRGGNTEAFF
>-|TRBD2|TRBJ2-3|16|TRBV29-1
TGCAGCGTTGTTGTAGGTGGGACTAGCGCCACAGATACGCAGTATTTT
CSVVVGGTSATDTQYF
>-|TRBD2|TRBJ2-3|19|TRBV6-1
TGTGCCAGCAGTGATCCCCGGCGGGGGGGCATTAGGGGCACAGATACGCAGTATTTT
CASSDPRRGGIRGTDTQYF
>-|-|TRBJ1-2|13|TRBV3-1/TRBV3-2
TGTGCCAGCAGCCAAGATGCAGGACTAGGTCTCACCTTC
CASSQDAGLGLTF
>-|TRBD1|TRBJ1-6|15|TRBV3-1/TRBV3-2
TGTGCCAGCAGCGCGCGCAGGGGGGTGGATTCACCCCTCCACTTT
CASSARRGVDSPLHF
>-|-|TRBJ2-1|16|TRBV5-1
TGCGCCAGCAGCCGGGGAACTATGGGGACCTACAATGAGCAGTTCTTC
CASSRGTMGTYNEQFF
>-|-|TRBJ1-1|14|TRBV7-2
TGTGCCAGCAGCTACGGGAGGGGGAGCACTGAAGCTTTCTTT
CASSYGRGSTEAFF
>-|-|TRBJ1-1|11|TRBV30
TGTGCCTGGAATAGGGAGACTGAAGCTTTCTTT
CAWNRETEAFF
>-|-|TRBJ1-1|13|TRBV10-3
TGTGCCATCAAACACAGGGAGAGCTCTGAAGCTTTCTTT
CAIKHRESSEAFF
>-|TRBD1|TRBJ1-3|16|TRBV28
TGTGCCAGCAGTCTACAGGGGCCCCTGTTAGGAAACACCATATATTTT
CASSLQGPLLGNTIYF
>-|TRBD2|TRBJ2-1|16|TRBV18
TGTGCCAGCCCATCCAATCCTAGCGGGGTTCACAATGAGCAGTTCTTC
CASPSNPSGVHNEQFF
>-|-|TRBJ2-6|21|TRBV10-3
TGTGCCATCAGTGAGTTTTTAGGCTCGCGCAGGTTTTACTCTGGGGCCAACGTCCTGACTTTC
CAISEFLGSRRFYSGANVLTF
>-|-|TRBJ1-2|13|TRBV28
TGTGCCAGCAGTTTAGGGAGAGACTATGGCTACACCTTC
CASSLGRDYGYTF